Sequencing of this T cell receptor beta chain was carried out in a study of T-cell reconstitution after alpha-beta-depleted transplantation in children. Unique molecular identifiers were incorporated when the TCRbeta library was constructed. TCRdb passed the PCR reads through MiXCR, listing each CDR3 protein once. The sample has 480,000 or so distinct CDR3 sequences; roughly 10% are singletons. The CDR3 runs to 11 residues. V lost 6 bases and J lost 6, with 7 bases in between. Germline assignment: CDR1 MDHEN and CDR2 SYDVKM. Study-level points and caveats: Several patients had high TCRbeta diversity at day 60; it came from surviving recipient T cells and thymic progenitors. Several hundred graft clones that had expanded were reportedly the source of alpha-beta T cells about two months after transplant. At one year after transplant, newly produced T cells mostly accounted for T-cell counts and diversity.

This clonotype came up a few times. Its antigen is still unknown. The rearrangement joins TRBV28 to TRBJ2-3; no reliable D call. The sample in question was PBMCs, obtained before TCRalphabeta/CD19-depleted stem cell transplant. The source is a child under 10 years old with inherited bone marrow failure, due to receive a stem cell transplant. The CDR3 bases are TGTGCCAGCAGCACCGAGGATACGCAGTATTTT. As protein: CASSTEDTQYF.